The clone carrying this T cell receptor (beta chain) was detected a few times. This sample stems from a study of shared T cell receptors in the human thymus. This table comes from immunoSEQ multiplex PCR, and its TCRdb copy is limited to in-frame clones, with some not included. The sample yields about 730,000 clones, 70% to 90% seen once. In germline, CDR1 is KGHSH, CDR2 LQKENI. The CDR3 runs to 14 residues. Trimming pared 1 base from V and 5 bases from J, leaving 11 bases between. These data were also filed under a second study, of human thymus T cells. This second report adds: Thymus specimens were resections from corrective heart surgery. Across thymic and blood repertoires, the usage of V and J genes appeared to be biased.

The chain is built from TRBV18 and TRBJ2-5; no definite D call. Sequencing input: thymocytes. The sequence was obtained from a girl less than two years old with a congenital heart defect. CDR3 DNA sequence: TGTGCCAGCTCACCACGCGGTATGGCGGAGACCCAGTACTTC. Translated: CASSPRGMAETQYF.